The 8 T cell receptor beta chains in this list originate from one sample, sequenced in a study of cytotoxic CD8 clonotypes in ibrutinib-treated CLL. Here immunoSEQ multiplex PCR was the method, and the copy in TCRdb shows in-frame clones only, minus some. The sample yields about 150,000 clones, 75% to 80% seen once. Here the sequenced sample was PBMCs, taken after 24 months of ibrutinib treatment. The receptor source for this set is a human donor with chronic lymphocytic leukemia.

This clone showed up just a few times. The gene calls are TRBV4-1 and TRBJ1-5; no clear D gene. The CDR3 loop spans 14 amino acids. V dropped 3 bases and J dropped 5 bases, with 11 bases sitting between them. The V gene's germline CDR1 is MGHRA and CDR2 YSYEKL. The CDR3 DNA reads as TGCGCCAGCAGCCACCCCGGTAGGGATCAGCCCCAGCATTTT. Protein: CASSHPGRDQPQHF.

The chain joins TRBV28 to TRBJ2-1, with 13 bases identical to TRBD2. The CDR3 has 17 amino acids. J lost 12 bases, V lost 2 bases, and 13 bases had no gene match. CDR1 MDHEN and CDR2 SYDVKM come from the germline V gene. The chain's CDR3 is CASSLGPTSGRAYRQFF. CDR3 sequence (DNA): TGTGCCAGCAGTTTAGGGCCTACTAGCGGGAGGGCCTATAGGCAGTTCTTC.

A remark on this clone: At one of its ends the junction is not consistent with the germline gene, which may arise from a read error. This rearrangement joins TRBV14 to TRBJ2-3; perhaps TRBD1 as D (5 bases). The germline CDR1 and CDR2 sequences are SGHDN and FVKESK. The CDR3 sequence is 14 residues long. CDR3 in amino acids: CASSQVLSRGPPSF. The CDR3, as DNA: TGTGCCAGCAGCCAAGTTCTCTCTAGGGGTCCACCCTCCTTT.

V and J are TRBV5-8 and TRBJ1-2; tentatively, D is TRBD1 (5 bases). The CDR3 has 15 amino acids. In germline, CDR1 is SGHTS, CDR2 YDEGEE. Trimming took off 0 bases at V and 2 bases at J, with 11 bases between the two ends. CDR3 nucleotides: TGTGCCAGCAGCTTGGATGGCAGGGAGAACTATGGCTACACCTTC. It codes for CASSLDGRENYGYTF. Supplemented by reference TRBV5-8 and TRBJ1-2, the full variable domain reads EAGVTQSPTHLIKTRGQQATLRCSPISGHTSVYWYQQALGLGLQFLLWYDEGEERNRGNFPPRFSGRQFPNYSSELNVNALELEDSALYLCASSLDGRENYGYTFGSGTRLTVV.

This clone came up a few times. This rearrangement joins TRBV11-3 to TRBJ1-5; no definite D call. CDR1 SGHNT and CDR2 YENEEA come from the germline V gene. The length of the CDR3 is 14 residues. The V and J ends lost 2 bases and 1 base respectively, with 6 bases between them. CDR3 coding DNA: TGTGCCAGCAGCTTACCCCAGAGCAATCAGCCCCAGCATTTT. This sequence encodes CASSLPQSNQPQHF.

The gene calls are TRBV7-7 and TRBJ1-1; possibly TRBD1 for D (5 bases). Trimming took off 5 bases at V and 0 bases at J, with 7 bases between the two ends. The V gene's germline CDR1 is SSHAT and CDR2 FNYEAQ (reference sequence). The CDR3 sequence is 13 residues long. As DNA, the CDR3 is TGTGCCAGCAGCCCGGACATGAACACTGAAGCTTTCTTT. Encoded protein: CASSPDMNTEAFF.

V gene TRBV4-3 combines with J gene TRBJ2-5, with a tentative D call TRBD1 (8 bases). V was clipped by 0 bases and J by 5 bases, with 19 bases between them. The CDR3 has 17 amino acids. Germline CDR1 LGHNA, CDR2 YSLEER. The CDR3 spells CASSQDPPTGEGETQYF. The CDR3, as DNA: TGCGCCAGCAGCCAAGACCCCCCGACAGGGGAGGGTGAGACCCAGTACTTC.

The chain recombines TRBV11-3 with TRBJ2-1; tentatively, D is TRBD2 (5 bases). Germline assignment: CDR1 SGHNT and CDR2 YENEEA. V was cut by 2 bases and J by 12 bases, with 14 bases left in between. This CDR3 has 13 residues. CDR3 sequence (DNA): TGTGCCAGCAGCTTATGCCTCAACCGGGGGCAGTTCTTC. Translated, it gives CASSLCLNRGQFF.